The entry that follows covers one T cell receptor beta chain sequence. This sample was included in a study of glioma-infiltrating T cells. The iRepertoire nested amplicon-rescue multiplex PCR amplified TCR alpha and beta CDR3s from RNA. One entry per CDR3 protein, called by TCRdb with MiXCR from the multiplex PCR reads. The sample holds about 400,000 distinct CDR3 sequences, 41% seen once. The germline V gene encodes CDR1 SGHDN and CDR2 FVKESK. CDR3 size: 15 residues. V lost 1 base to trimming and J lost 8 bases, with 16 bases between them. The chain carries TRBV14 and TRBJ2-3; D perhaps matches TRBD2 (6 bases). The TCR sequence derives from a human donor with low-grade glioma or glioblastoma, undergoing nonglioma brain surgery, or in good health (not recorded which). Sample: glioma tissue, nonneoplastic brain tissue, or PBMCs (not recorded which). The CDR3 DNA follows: TGTGCCAGCAGCCAAGGTCAGCGGGTTCGAGGTACGCAGTATTTT. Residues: CASSQGQRVRGTQYF.